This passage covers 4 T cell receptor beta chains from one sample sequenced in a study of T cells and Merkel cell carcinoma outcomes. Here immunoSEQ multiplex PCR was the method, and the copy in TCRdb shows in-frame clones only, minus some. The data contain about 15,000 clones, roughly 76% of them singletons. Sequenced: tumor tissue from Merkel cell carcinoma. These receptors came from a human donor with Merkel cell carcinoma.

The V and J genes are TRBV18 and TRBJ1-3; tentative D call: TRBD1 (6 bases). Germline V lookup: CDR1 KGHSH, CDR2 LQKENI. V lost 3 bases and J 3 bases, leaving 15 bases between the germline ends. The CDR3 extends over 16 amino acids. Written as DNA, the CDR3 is TGTGCCAGCTCACCTGCCCTGACAGGCAATGGAAACACCATATATTTT. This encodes CASSPALTGNGNTIYF.

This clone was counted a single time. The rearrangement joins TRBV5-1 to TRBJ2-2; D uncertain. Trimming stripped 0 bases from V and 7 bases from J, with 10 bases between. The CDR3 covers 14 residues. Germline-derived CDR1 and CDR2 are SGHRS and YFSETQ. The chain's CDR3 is CASSLDMENGELFF. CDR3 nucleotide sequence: TGCGCCAGCAGCTTGGATATGGAAAACGGGGAGCTGTTTTTT.

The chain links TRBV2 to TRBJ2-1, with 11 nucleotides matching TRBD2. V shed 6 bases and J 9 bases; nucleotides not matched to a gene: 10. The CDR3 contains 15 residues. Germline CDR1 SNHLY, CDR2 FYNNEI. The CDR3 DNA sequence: TGTGCCAGCAGATCTACTAGCGGGAGAGGCGGTGAGCAGTTCTTC. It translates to CASRSTSGRGGEQFF. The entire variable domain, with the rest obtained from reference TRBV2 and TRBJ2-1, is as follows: EPEVTQTPSHQVTQMGQEVILRCVPISNHLYFYWYRQILGQKVEFLVSFYNNEISEKSEIFDDQFSVERPDGSNFTLKIRSTKLEDSAMYFCASRSTSGRGGEQFFGPGTRLTVL.

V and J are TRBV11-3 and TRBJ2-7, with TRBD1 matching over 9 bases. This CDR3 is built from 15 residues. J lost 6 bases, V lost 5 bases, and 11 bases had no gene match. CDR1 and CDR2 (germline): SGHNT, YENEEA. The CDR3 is CASSREGTGTAEQYF. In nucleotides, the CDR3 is TGTGCCAGCAGCCGCGAGGGGACAGGGACGGCCGAGCAGTACTTC.